The 30 T cell receptor beta chains reported below all come from one sample, sequenced in a study of radiation and T cells in renal cell carcinoma. Here immunoSEQ multiplex PCR was the method, and the copy in TCRdb shows in-frame clones only, minus some. The profile shows approximately 170,000 clones, about 88% of them singletons. Indicated time point: blood 4 weeks post-SBRT, at nephrectomy. Treatment of the sample: 15 Gy SBRT to primary tumor, nephrectomy 4 weeks later. This specimen was blood, taken from a patient whose treatment included radiotherapy and nephrectomy. These receptors came from a woman aged 45-59 years with renal cell carcinoma.

This chain uses TRBV5-1 with TRBJ1-4; D uncertain. The V gene's germline CDR1 is SGHRS and CDR2 YFSETQ. V was trimmed by 3 bases and J by 8 bases, leaving 8 bases between them. The CDR3 is made up of 12 amino acids. The CDR3 sequence is CASSYSGEKLFF. As DNA, the CDR3 is TGCGCCAGCAGCTACTCGGGGGAAAAACTGTTTTTT.

This chain uses TRBV5-6 with TRBJ1-2; TRBD1 matches 8 bases. This CDR3 has 15 residues. The J segment lost 2 bases and the V segment lost 1 base, leaving 4 bases of the junction unmatched. Germline V gene data show CDR1 as SGHDT and CDR2 as YYEEEE. As DNA, the CDR3 is TGTGCCAGCAGCTTGTACAACAGGGGGAACTATGGCTACACCTTC. Translating it yields CASSLYNRGNYGYTF.

Of note for this clone: Other DNA sequences in this sample translate to the same CDR3. The rearrangement joins TRBV11-2 to TRBJ2-2; no reliable D call. The CDR3 runs 13 residues. Trimming took off 2 bases at V and 8 bases at J, with 9 bases between the two ends. Germline CDR1 reads SGHAT; CDR2 reads FQNNGV. The CDR3 bases are TGTGCCAGCAGCTTAAGTAGATCTGGGGAGCTGTTTTTT. Translation gives CASSLSRSGELFF.

The chain carries TRBV13 and TRBJ1-1; 7 positions match TRBD1. Germline V lookup: CDR1 PRHDT, CDR2 FYEKMQ (reference sequence). J lost 4 bases, V lost 2 bases, and 13 bases had no gene match. This CDR3 has 17 amino acids. The CDR3 DNA reads as TGTGCCAGCAGCTTAAACAGGGGAAGCGGTATCGTCACTGAAGCTTTCTTT. It codes for CASSLNRGSGIVTEAFF.

The chain uses TRBV9 and TRBJ2-2; no clear D. Germline V gene sequence: CDR1 SGDLS, CDR2 YYNGEE. V was trimmed by 0 bases and J by 4 bases, leaving 4 bases between them. The CDR3 runs 13 residues. The CDR3 coding sequence is TGTGCCAGCAGCGTAGGGGCCACCGGGGAGCTGTTTTTT. Protein product: CASSVGATGELFF.

V is TRBV7-9 and J is TRBJ1-1, with D maybe TRBD1 (6 bases). CDR1 is SEHNR and CDR2 is FQNEAQ in the germline V gene (reference sequence). The CDR3 has 16 residues. The ends were cut back, 7 bases at V and 0 bases at J, with 18 bases in the middle. This CDR3 is CASTVKSDRLNTEAFF. Written as DNA, the CDR3 is TGTGCCAGCACCGTTAAATCAGACAGGCTGAACACTGAAGCTTTCTTT.

As DNA, the CDR3 is TGTGCCAGCAGCCTGACCACGGGGACCGGGGAGCTGTTTTTT. It encodes CASSLTTGTGELFF. V gene TRBV14 combines with J gene TRBJ2-2, with D perhaps matching TRBD2 (5 bases). The germline V gene has CDR1 SGHDN and CDR2 FVKESK. The CDR3 length is 14 residues. Trimming shortened V by 4 bases and J by 5 bases, and 11 bases separated the two germline ends.

The chain combines TRBV11-2 with TRBJ1-4; possible D gene TRBD1, 6 bases. V was clipped by 0 bases and J by 15 bases, with 20 bases between them. The CDR3 extends over 15 amino acids. Germline CDR1 and CDR2: SGHAT and FQNNGV. CDR3 protein: CASSLDGAGETTVFF. The CDR3 DNA reads TGTGCCAGCAGCTTAGATGGCGCAGGGGAAACAACAGTGTTTTTT.

The rearrangement links TRBV5-4 to TRBJ2-1; TRBD2 matches 9 bases. From germline, CDR1 is SGHNT and CDR2 YYREEE (reference sequence). The CDR3 is made up of 15 amino acids. The V segment lost 4 bases and the J segment 5 bases; nucleotides outside the gene matches: 7. CDR3 bases: TGTGCCAGCAGCCCGGGGACTAGCAGAGACAATGAGCAGTTCTTC. Protein product: CASSPGTSRDNEQFF.

In this sample, this clone turned up once. CDR3 residues: CAWSVLGEQYF. The CDR3, as DNA: TGTGCCTGGAGTGTACTAGGCGAGCAGTACTTC. The V gene is TRBV30, the J gene TRBJ2-7; weak D call: TRBD2 (5 bases). Deletions cut 0 bases from V and 6 bases from J, with 6 bases between. The CDR3 sequence is 11 residues long. CDR1 is GTSNPN and CDR2 is SVGIG in the germline V gene (reference sequence).

CDR3 DNA: TGTGCCAGCAGTACCGGGACAGGGGATGAAAAACTGTTTTTT. The encoded protein is CASSTGTGDEKLFF. This chain joins TRBV6-4 and TRBJ1-4; 10 bases are shared with TRBD1. Germline assignment: CDR1 MRHNA and CDR2 SNTAGT. CDR3 size: 14 residues. V was clipped by 5 bases and J by 6 bases; unmatched bases: 3.

This chain joins TRBV2 and TRBJ2-5; 7 bases agree with TRBD1. Germline CDR1 reads SNHLY; CDR2 reads FYNNEI. There are 11 residues in the CDR3. The J segment lost 5 bases and the V segment lost 6 bases, leaving 0 bases of the junction unmatched. CDR3 sequence reads: CASSRGETQYF. The DNA for the CDR3 is TGTGCCAGCAGCAGGGGGGAGACCCAGTACTTC.

The V and J genes are TRBV5-4 and TRBJ1-2; 8 nucleotides line up with TRBD1. Unmatched junction bases numbered 6, after V lost 3 bases and J lost 5 bases. Germline V gives CDR1 SGHNT, CDR2 YYREEE (reference sequence). The CDR3 totals 14 residues. DNA for the CDR3: TGTGCCAGCAGCTCCTCGGGACAGGCTTATGGCTACACCTTC. Protein: CASSSSGQAYGYTF.

J is TRBJ2-2 and V is TRBV19, with D possibly matching TRBD2 (5 bases). CDR3 size: 13 residues. V lost 10 bases and J 4 bases, leaving 13 bases between the germline ends. Germline V gives CDR1 LNHDA, CDR2 SQIVND (reference sequence). CDR3 protein: CAIRSDFTGELFF. CDR3 coding DNA: TGTGCCATCAGGTCGGACTTCACCGGGGAGCTGTTTTTT.

The chain is built from TRBV18 and TRBJ1-1; the D gene is possibly TRBD1 (5 bases). Trimming pared 2 bases from V and 4 bases from J, leaving 8 bases between. This CDR3 region has 13 residues. The germline gives CDR1 KGHSH, CDR2 LQKENI. The CDR3 reads CASSPRGGTEAFF. The CDR3 nucleotides read TGTGCCAGCTCACCAAGGGGTGGCACTGAAGCTTTCTTT.

V is TRBV7-3 and J is TRBJ1-2; a possible D gene is TRBD1 (5 bases). The CDR3 extends over 14 amino acids. With 5 bases removed from V and 4 bases from J, the gap between germline ends came to 14 bases. The germline CDR1 and CDR2 sequences are SGHTA and FQGTGA. DNA of the CDR3: TGTGCCAGCAGCGGGGCAGCCCTATCCTATGGCTACACCTTC. This gives the protein CASSGAALSYGYTF.

The V gene is TRBV29-1, the J gene TRBJ1-1; D unresolved. The CDR3 has 12 amino acids. V shed 6 bases and J shed 1 base, with 9 bases lying between them. Germline CDR1 SQVTM, CDR2 ANQGSEA. The chain's CDR3 is CSVLPGNTEAFF. The CDR3, as DNA: TGCAGCGTCTTGCCGGGGAACACTGAAGCTTTCTTT. The entire variable domain, with the rest obtained from reference TRBV29-1 and TRBJ1-1, is as follows: SAVISQKPSRDICQRGTSLTIQCQVDSQVTMMFWYRQQPGQSLTLIATANQGSEATYESGFVIDKFPISRPNLTFSTLTVSNMSPEDSSIYLCSVLPGNTEAFFGQGTRLTVV.

This sequence joins TRBV29-1 and TRBJ1-5, with TRBD1 identical over 8 bases. There are 12 residues in the CDR3. Germline V CDR1 and CDR2: SQVTM, ANQGSEA. Trimming at V came to 7 bases and at J to 5 bases, leaving 4 bases not matched to a gene. The CDR3 region has the DNA TGCAGCGCAGGACAGGGAGATCAGCCCCAGCATTTT. It is translated as CSAGQGDQPQHF.

The chain links TRBV7-2 to TRBJ1-1, with 8 bases matching TRBD1. CDR1 SGHTA and CDR2 FQGNSA come from the germline V gene. Trimming removed 0 bases from V and 4 bases from J; junction bases left unmatched: 7. This CDR3 has 16 amino acids. CDR3 nucleotides: TGTGCCAGCAGCTTAGCGTCAGGGGGCGAGGGCACTGAAGCTTTCTTT. Translating gives CASSLASGGEGTEAFF.

The rearrangement links TRBV19 to TRBJ2-7; maybe TRBD1 (6 bases). The germline V and J ends were trimmed by 4 bases and 0 bases, with 16 bases remaining between them. The V gene's germline CDR1 is LNHDA and CDR2 SQIVND (reference sequence). CDR3 length: 16 residues. The CDR3 here is CASSTNRASGSYEQYF. The CDR3 DNA reads TGTGCCAGTAGTACGAACAGGGCCTCCGGCTCCTACGAGCAGTACTTC.

The rearrangement links TRBV23-1 to TRBJ1-3; D uncertain. TRBV23-1 is given ORF status, its function remaining uncertain. The CDR3 contains 12 residues. The ends were cut back, 6 bases at V and 0 bases at J, with 3 bases in the middle. This CDR3 is CASRNSGNTIYF. The CDR3 coding sequence is TGCGCCAGCAGAAACTCTGGAAACACCATATATTTT.

The chain combines TRBV5-1 with TRBJ1-1, with D unresolved. Trimming removed 0 bases from V and 4 bases from J, with 13 bases in between. Germline values: CDR1 SGHRS, CDR2 YFSETQ. The CDR3 runs to 15 residues. CDR3 sequence: CASSLGPQSSTEAFF. In nucleotides, the CDR3 is TGCGCCAGCAGCTTGGGACCGCAGTCGAGCACTGAAGCTTTCTTT.

The rearrangement joins TRBV5-4 to TRBJ1-2; 8 bases line up with TRBD1. The V and J ends lost 3 bases and 7 bases, in that order; junction bases with no gene match: 11. The CDR3 has 15 amino acids. Germline lookup yields CDR1 SGHNT and CDR2 YYREEE (reference sequence). CDR3 amino acids: CASSSPDRVQRGYTF. The DNA for the CDR3 is TGTGCCAGCAGCTCACCGGACAGGGTACAGCGTGGCTACACCTTC.

This clone was detected once. The V and J genes are TRBV7-8 and TRBJ2-1; D is undetermined. V shed 1 base and J shed 5 bases, with 18 bases lying between them. Per germline, CDR1 SGHVS and CDR2 FQNEAQ. CDR3 length equals 17 residues. The CDR3 is CASSLDIPVRTNNEQFF. The CDR3 DNA reads TGTGCCAGCAGCTTAGATATACCCGTACGAACGAACAATGAGCAGTTCTTC.

This clone was seen just once. The genes are TRBV5-6 and TRBJ1-2, with a tentative D call TRBD1 (5 bases). Between the trimmed V and J ends, which lost 1 base and 1 base, there was a span of 14 bases. Germline CDR1 and CDR2: SGHDT and YYEEEE. The CDR3 sequence is 16 residues long. This chain's CDR3 is CASSLKTASFNYGYTF. The CDR3 nucleotides are TGTGCCAGCAGCTTGAAGACAGCTTCTTTTAACTATGGCTACACCTTC.

The rearrangement links TRBV6-1 to TRBJ1-1; D unresolved. In germline, CDR1 is MNHNS, CDR2 SASEGT. The CDR3 runs to 13 residues. Trimming cost V 4 bases and J 3 bases, with 9 bases left between them. CDR3 sequence reads: CASSVEDYTEAFF. The CDR3 DNA reads TGTGCCAGCAGTGTCGAGGACTACACTGAAGCTTTCTTT.

The gene calls are TRBV30 and TRBJ1-1; D is unclear. The CDR3 has 15 residues. Trimming cost V 4 bases and J 3 bases, with 18 bases left between them. Germline V gives CDR1 GTSNPN, CDR2 SVGIG (reference sequence). The chain's CDR3 is CAWKDYNYWDTEAFF. CDR3 nucleotides: TGTGCCTGGAAAGATTACAACTACTGGGACACTGAAGCTTTCTTT.

This sequence joins TRBV5-1 and TRBJ2-2, with D maybe TRBD1 (5 bases). Germline CDR1 SGHRS, CDR2 YFSETQ. The CDR3 covers 15 residues. V shed 2 bases and J shed 4 bases, with 12 bases lying between them. CDR3 nucleotides: TGCGCCAGCAGCTTTTGGACCCAGGGCACCGGGGAGCTGTTTTTT. It codes for CASSFWTQGTGELFF.

This chain joins TRBV5-5 and TRBJ1-3; D might be TRBD1 (5 bases). Per the germline V gene, CDR1 is SGHKS and CDR2 is YYEKEE (reference sequence). V was cut by 4 bases and J by 0 bases, with 8 bases left in between. The CDR3 is 14 residues long. The CDR3 here is CASSVGVSGNTIYF. CDR3 in DNA: TGTGCCAGCAGCGTGGGGGTCTCTGGAAACACCATATATTTT.

The chain couples TRBV6-1 to TRBJ1-2; D unclear. V lost 5 bases to trimming and J lost 2 bases, with 0 bases between them. This CDR3 contains 10 residues. CDR1 is MNHNS and CDR2 is SASEGT in the germline V gene. The CDR3 sequence: CASSNYGYTF. CDR3 bases: TGTGCCAGCAGTAACTATGGCTACACCTTC.